The 28 T cell receptor beta chains below come from one sample, sequenced in a study of blood T cell repertoires in COVID-19. The repertoire was sequenced with immunoSEQ multiplex PCR; TCRdb's copy has only in-frame clones and lacks some. Of some 290,000 clones listed, roughly 91% are singletons. The sequenced sample consisted of PBMCs or T cells enriched from blood (not recorded which). The receptors shown here come from a woman aged 25 to 45 who had recovered from COVID-19.

This clone appeared a few times. CDR3 amino acids: CASSLWGREAYEQYF. CDR3 bases: TGTGCCAGCAGTTTATGGGGCAGGGAGGCCTACGAGCAGTACTTC. The rearrangement uses TRBV28 and TRBJ2-7, with D possibly being TRBD2 (6 bases). The CDR3 is 15 amino acids. Per the germline V gene, CDR1 is MDHEN and CDR2 is SYDVKM. V was cut by 0 bases and J by 2 bases, with 11 bases left in between.

The chain recombines TRBV6-5 with TRBJ1-1; D might be TRBD1 (6 bases). Per germline, CDR1 MNHEY and CDR2 SVGAGI. The CDR3 contains 13 residues. V gave up 9 bases and J gave up 0 bases, with 11 bases separating them. The CDR3 loop reads CASYRDLNTEAFF. The CDR3 nucleotides are TGTGCCAGTTACAGGGACCTGAACACTGAAGCTTTCTTT.

This chain links TRBV4-2 with TRBJ2-3; TRBD2 matches at 11 bases. V dropped 4 bases and J dropped 1; count of bases not matched to a gene: 13. CDR1 and CDR2 from the germline V gene are LGHNA and YNFKEQ. The CDR3 length is 19 residues. The CDR3 protein is CASSPLASGRRRGTDTQYF. In DNA form, the CDR3 reads TGTGCCAGCAGCCCCTTGGCTAGCGGGAGGAGGAGGGGCACAGATACGCAGTATTTT.

This clone occurred once. The chain joins TRBV30 to TRBJ1-5; TRBD1 might be the D (6 bases). The CDR3 contains 11 residues. CDR1 is GTSNPN and CDR2 is SVGIG in the germline V gene (reference sequence). The V end was cut by 8 bases, the J end by 4 bases, with 9 bases between. CDR3 sequence (DNA): TGTGCCGGGGGACATAATCAGCCCCAGCATTTT. It specifies CAGGHNQPQHF. Looking up the rest from reference TRBV30 and TRBJ1-5 gives the full variable domain: SQTIHQWPATLVQPVGSPLSLECTVEGTSNPNLYWYRQAAGRGLQLLFYSVGIGQISSEVPQNLSASRPQDRQFILSSKKLLLSDSGFYLCAGGHNQPQHFGDGTRLSIL.

The chain joins TRBV5-1 to TRBJ1-1, with D unclear. The length of the CDR3 is 14 residues. Germline CDR1 and CDR2: SGHRS and YFSETQ. Trimming removed 2 bases from V and 3 bases from J, with 11 bases in between. CDR3 loop: CASSLVVPDTEAFF. The CDR3 coding sequence is TGCGCCAGCAGCTTAGTCGTCCCGGACACTGAAGCTTTCTTT.

There are many counts of this clone. The chain uses TRBV4-2 and TRBJ2-7; no clear D gene. The CDR3 loop spans 15 amino acids. Trimming stripped 0 bases from V and 7 bases from J, with 16 bases between. Germline CDR1 LGHNA, CDR2 YNFKEQ. CDR3 in DNA: TGTGCCAGCAGCCAAGATCTTACTTCTTCCTGGGAGCAGTACTTC. Translated, it gives CASSQDLTSSWEQYF.

The chain employs TRBV7-3 and TRBJ2-1, with 7 bases identical to TRBD1. This CDR3 contains 15 residues. Germline V lookup: CDR1 SGHTA, CDR2 FQGTGA. V shed 5 bases, J shed 9 bases, and the junction held 13 bases outside the gene matches. The CDR3 region has the DNA TGTGCCAGCAGCGATCAAGCGGACAGGTTCGGTGAGCAGTTCTTC. Translated, it gives CASSDQADRFGEQFF.

V is TRBV11-2 and J is TRBJ2-4; D is perhaps TRBD2 (6 bases). Trimming took off 5 bases at V and 0 bases at J, with 14 bases between the two ends. The CDR3 loop spans 16 amino acids. CDR1 is SGHAT, CDR2 FQNNGV, per germline. The CDR3 DNA follows: TGTGCCAGCAGCCTAATTAGGGGACTAGCCAAAAACATTCAGTACTTC. It yields the protein CASSLIRGLAKNIQYF.

This rearrangement joins TRBV3-1 (or the pseudogene TRBV3-2) to TRBJ2-3; D may be TRBD2 (6 bases). The V and J ends lost 3 bases and 2 bases respectively, with 18 bases between them. Germline loops: CDR1 LGHDT, CDR2 YNNKEL (reference sequence). This CDR3 contains 17 residues. The CDR3 DNA sequence: TGTGCCAGCAGCCACTCGCGATTAAGGGACTTCACAGATACGCAGTATTTT. Protein: CASSHSRLRDFTDTQYF.

CDR3 residues: CASSQGETEYNEQFF. Written as DNA, the CDR3 is TGTGCCAGTAGCCAAGGAGAGACAGAGTACAATGAGCAGTTCTTC. V gene TRBV19 combines with J gene TRBJ2-1, with a possible D match to TRBD1 (5 bases). Per the germline V gene, CDR1 is LNHDA and CDR2 is SQIVND (reference sequence). The CDR3 runs to 15 residues. Trimming pared 6 bases from V and 4 bases from J, leaving 16 bases between.

The chain combines TRBV29-1 with TRBJ2-7; 9 nucleotides agree with TRBD1. The CDR3 extends over 15 amino acids. Germline CDR1 reads SQVTM; CDR2 reads ANQGSEA. V was pared by 3 bases and J by 1 base, with 7 bases of the junction left unmatched. This CDR3 reads CSVEDRDRASYEQYF. In DNA, the CDR3 is TGCAGCGTTGAGGACCGGGACAGGGCATCCTACGAGCAGTACTTC.

This clone was picked up one time. The chain employs TRBV7-6 and TRBJ2-5; 12 positions agree with TRBD2. V lost 2 bases and J lost 5; bases outside the gene matches: 6. The CDR3 contains 16 residues. Looked up from germline, CDR1 is SGHVS and CDR2 is FNYEAQ. The CDR3 is CASSLIRTSGVETQYF. As DNA, the CDR3 is TGTGCCAGCAGCTTAATTAGGACTAGCGGGGTGGAGACCCAGTACTTC.

This chain joins TRBV27 and TRBJ2-1; 12 nucleotides line up with TRBD1. Germline V CDR1 and CDR2: MNHEY, SMNVEV (reference sequence). This CDR3 has 14 amino acids. J gave up 7 bases and V 7 bases, and 5 bases lay outside the gene matches. CDR3 protein: CASMGQGAVNEQFF. In DNA form, the CDR3 reads TGTGCCAGCATGGGACAGGGGGCCGTAAATGAGCAGTTCTTC.

V and J are TRBV6-5 and TRBJ1-4; 9 bases are a match to TRBD1. CDR3 size: 14 residues. Germline-derived CDR1 and CDR2 are MNHEY and SVGAGI. After removal of 2 bases from V and 8 bases from J, the junction contained 3 bases not matched to a gene. CDR3 bases: TGTGCCAGCAGTTACGACAGGGGGGGCGAAAAACTGTTTTTT. Translated, it gives CASSYDRGGEKLFF.

The chain carries TRBV6-5 and TRBJ1-2; 11 bases line up with TRBD1. The CDR3 runs 14 residues. The germline gives CDR1 MNHEY, CDR2 SVGAGI. V shed 6 bases, J shed 3 bases, and the junction held 3 bases outside the gene matches. CDR3 protein: CASSQGQGDYGYTF. CDR3 sequence (DNA): TGTGCCAGCAGCCAGGGACAGGGGGACTATGGCTACACCTTC.

This sequence joins TRBV6-5 and TRBJ2-3; the D gene is possibly TRBD2 (6 bases). The CDR3 runs to 15 residues. The ends were cut back, 0 bases at V and 6 bases at J, with 13 bases in the middle. In germline, CDR1 is MNHEY, CDR2 SVGAGI. The CDR3 region has the DNA TGTGCCAGCAGTTACTCGACCAGCGGAGGGGATACGCAGTATTTT. Protein: CASSYSTSGGDTQYF.

This chain links TRBV19 with TRBJ1-2; 7 nucleotides match TRBD1. In germline, CDR1 is LNHDA, CDR2 SQIVND (reference sequence). This CDR3 contains 15 residues. The ends lost 7 bases at V and 6 bases at J; junction bases unmatched: 14. This CDR3 reads CASTLKQGIPNGYTF. The CDR3 DNA reads as TGTGCCAGTACCCTAAAACAGGGGATCCCAAATGGCTACACCTTC.

This chain joins TRBV28 and TRBJ2-1, with D maybe TRBD2 (5 bases). There are 14 residues in the CDR3. V lost 3 bases and J 8 bases, leaving 14 bases between the germline ends. The V gene's germline CDR1 is MDHEN and CDR2 SYDVKM. DNA of the CDR3: TGTGCCAGCAGTTTGGGGTTACTAGACGATGAGCAGTTCTTC. As protein: CASSLGLLDDEQFF.

The gene calls are TRBV23-1 and TRBJ1-1, with D tentatively TRBD1 (5 bases). TRBV23-1 is an ORF; its function is uncertain. CDR3 length: 14 residues. V lost 0 bases and J lost 4, with 9 bases in between. This CDR3 reads CASSQSRQTTEAFF. The CDR3 nucleotides are TGCGCCAGCAGTCAATCGAGACAGACCACTGAAGCTTTCTTT.

J is TRBJ1-2 and V is TRBV5-4; TRBD1 matches at 9 bases. V trimming: 5 bases; J trimming: 5 bases; junction bases outside the gene matches: 7. CDR1 SGHNT and CDR2 YYREEE come from the germline V gene (reference sequence). The CDR3 is made up of 14 amino acids. Written as DNA, the CDR3 is TGTGCCAGCAGTTTAGGACAGGGGCGGTATGGCTACACCTTC. It translates to CASSLGQGRYGYTF.

The CDR3 DNA sequence: TGTGCCAGCAGCGATACTTATACGGGGGTTAGCACAGATACGCAGTATTTT. Residues: CASSDTYTGVSTDTQYF. The chain combines TRBV7-9 with TRBJ2-3, with D perhaps TRBD2 (6 bases). Trimming removed 5 bases from V and 0 bases from J, with 18 bases in between. CDR1 and CDR2 (germline): SEHNR, FQNEAQ (reference sequence). This CDR3 is built from 17 residues.

This chain links TRBV7-3 with TRBJ1-2; D may be TRBD1 (6 bases). The ends were cut back, 0 bases at V and 4 bases at J, with 15 bases in the middle. The germline V gene encodes CDR1 SGHTA and CDR2 FQGTGA. This CDR3 comprises 16 residues. The CDR3 nucleotides are TGTGCCAGCAGCTTAACGGGTGGACAGTCGAGCTATGGCTACACCTTC. This encodes CASSLTGGQSSYGYTF.

The CDR3: CASSADLDRPNEKLFF. CDR3 sequence (DNA): TGTGCCAGCAGCGCCGACCTAGACAGGCCTAATGAAAAACTGTTTTTT. The chain uses TRBV9 and TRBJ1-4; possible D gene TRBD1, 6 bases. The germline V and J ends were trimmed by 3 bases and 3 bases, with 15 bases remaining between them. CDR3 length: 16 residues. From germline, CDR1 is SGDLS and CDR2 YYNGEE. The variable domain in full, with the rest retrieved from reference TRBV9 and TRBJ1-4, is DSGVTQTPKHLITATGQRVTLRCSPRSGDLSVYWYQQSLDQGLQFLIQYYNGEERAKGNILERFSAQQFPDLHSELNLSSLELGDSALYFCASSADLDRPNEKLFFGSGTQLSVL.

The rearrangement links TRBV3-1 (or the pseudogene TRBV3-2) to TRBJ1-5, with TRBD1 matching over 7 bases. The CDR3 runs 14 residues. Trimming at V came to 11 bases and at J to 0 bases, leaving 7 bases not matched to a gene. Germline V gives CDR1 LGHDT, CDR2 YNNKEL (reference sequence). The CDR3 DNA sequence: TGTGCCGGGGGACAGCACTATAGCAATCAGCCCCAGCATTTT. This codes for CAGGQHYSNQPQHF.

This chain uses TRBV6-2 or TRBV6-3 with TRBJ1-2; a possible D gene is TRBD1 (6 bases). V was cut by 5 bases and J by 8 bases, with 18 bases left in between. Germline V gives CDR1 MNHEY, CDR2 SVGEGT. CDR3 length: 14 residues. The CDR3 coding sequence is TGTGCCAGCAGTGAGGACAGTCAAGTCTGGGGCTACACCTTC. Encoded protein: CASSEDSQVWGYTF.

This chain links TRBV27 with TRBJ2-1, with TRBD1 identical over 12 bases. The CDR3 covers 16 residues. Trimming cost V 7 bases and J 6 bases; bases outside gene matches: 10. Per the germline V gene, CDR1 is MNHEY and CDR2 is SMNVEV (reference sequence). CDR3 loop: CASIREPGQGANEQFF. The DNA of the CDR3 is TGTGCCAGCATACGGGAACCGGGACAGGGGGCCAATGAGCAGTTCTTC.

Only a few counts were recorded for this clone. V usage is TRBV27 and J usage is TRBJ2-2; 8 positions match TRBD2. This CDR3 region has 14 residues. Trimming removed 2 bases from V and 4 bases from J; junction bases left unmatched: 0. CDR1 and CDR2 (germline): MNHEY, SMNVEV (reference sequence). The CDR3 region has the DNA TGTGCCAGCAGTTTACTAGCGGGCACCGGGGAGCTGTTTTTT. It yields the protein CASSLLAGTGELFF.

The table lists this clone with a count of one. This may arise from a read error, as a much more abundant clone is one base away. The V gene is TRBV7-6, the J gene TRBJ2-2; the D gene is possibly TRBD1 (6 bases). The CDR3 spans 14 residues. V was shortened by 4 bases and J by 3 bases, with 9 bases between the two germline ends. Germline loops: CDR1 SGHVS, CDR2 FNYEAQ. DNA of the CDR3: TGTGCCAGCAGCTCAAACAGGGACACCGGGGAGCTGTTTTTT. Translation gives CASSSNRDTGELFF. The full variable domain, in which reference TRBV7-6 and TRBJ2-2 provide the parts outside the CDR3, is GAGVSQSPRYKVTKRGQDVALRCDPISGHVSLYWYRQALGQGPEFLTYFNYEAQQDKSGLPNDRFSAERPEGSISTLTIQRTEQRDSAMYRCASSSNRDTGELFFGEGSRLTVL.